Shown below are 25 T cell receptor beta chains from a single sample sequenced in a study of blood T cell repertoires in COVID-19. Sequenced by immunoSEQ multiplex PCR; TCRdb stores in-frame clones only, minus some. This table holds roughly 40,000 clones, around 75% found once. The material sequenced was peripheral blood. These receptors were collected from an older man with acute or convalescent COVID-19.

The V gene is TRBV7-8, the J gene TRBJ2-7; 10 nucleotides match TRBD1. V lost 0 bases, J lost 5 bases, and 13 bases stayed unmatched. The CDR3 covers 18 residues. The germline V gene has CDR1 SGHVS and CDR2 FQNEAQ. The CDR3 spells CASSLATPPTGGKDEQYF. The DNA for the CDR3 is TGTGCCAGCAGCTTAGCTACCCCCCCGACAGGGGGCAAGGACGAGCAGTACTTC.

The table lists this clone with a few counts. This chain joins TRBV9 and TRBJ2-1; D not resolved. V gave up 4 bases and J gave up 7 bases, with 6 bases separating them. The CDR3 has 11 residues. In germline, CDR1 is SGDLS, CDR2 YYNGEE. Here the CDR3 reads CASSLLNEQFF. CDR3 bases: TGTGCCAGCAGCCTCCTAAATGAGCAGTTCTTC.

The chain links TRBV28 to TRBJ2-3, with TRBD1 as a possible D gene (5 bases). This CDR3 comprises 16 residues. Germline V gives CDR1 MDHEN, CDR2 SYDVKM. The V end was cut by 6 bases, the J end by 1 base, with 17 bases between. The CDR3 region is CASSQWGSPGTDTQYF. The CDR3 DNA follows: TGTGCCAGCAGCCAGTGGGGCTCCCCAGGCACAGATACGCAGTATTTT. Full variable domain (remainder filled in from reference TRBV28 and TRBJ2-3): DVKVTQSSRYLVKRTGEKVFLECVQDMDHENMFWYRQDPGLGLRLIYFSYDVKMKEKGDIPEGYSVSREKKERFSLILESASTNQTSMYLCASSQWGSPGTDTQYFGPGTRLTVL.

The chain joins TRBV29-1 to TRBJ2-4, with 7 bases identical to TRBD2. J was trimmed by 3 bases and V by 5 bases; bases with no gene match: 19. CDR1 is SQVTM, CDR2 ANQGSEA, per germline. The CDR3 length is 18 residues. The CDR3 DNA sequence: TGCAGCGTTACCCTTCCACGTGAGGGTGGGGGGGGCAAAAACATTCAGTACTTC. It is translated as CSVTLPREGGGGKNIQYF.

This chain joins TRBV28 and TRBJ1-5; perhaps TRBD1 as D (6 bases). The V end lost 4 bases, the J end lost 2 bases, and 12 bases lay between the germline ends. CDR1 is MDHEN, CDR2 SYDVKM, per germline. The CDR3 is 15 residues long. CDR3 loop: CASSSGGGGNQPQHF. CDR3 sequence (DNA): TGTGCCAGCAGTTCGGGGGGGGGCGGCAATCAGCCCCAGCATTTT. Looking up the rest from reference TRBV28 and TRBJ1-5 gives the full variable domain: DVKVTQSSRYLVKRTGEKVFLECVQDMDHENMFWYRQDPGLGLRLIYFSYDVKMKEKGDIPEGYSVSREKKERFSLILESASTNQTSMYLCASSSGGGGNQPQHFGDGTRLSIL.

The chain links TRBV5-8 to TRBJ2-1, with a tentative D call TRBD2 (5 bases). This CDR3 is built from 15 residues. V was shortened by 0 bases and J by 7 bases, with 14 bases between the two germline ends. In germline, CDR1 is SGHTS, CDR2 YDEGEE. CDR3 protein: CASSLGMWEWNEQFF. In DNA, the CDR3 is TGTGCCAGCAGCTTGGGTATGTGGGAGTGGAATGAGCAGTTCTTC.

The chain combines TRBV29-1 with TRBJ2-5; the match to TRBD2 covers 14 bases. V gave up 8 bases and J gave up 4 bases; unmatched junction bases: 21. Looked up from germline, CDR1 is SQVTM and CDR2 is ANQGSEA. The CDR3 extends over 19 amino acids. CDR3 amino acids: CSIGGLPGLAGEGRETQYF. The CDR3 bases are TGCAGCATCGGAGGCCTTCCGGGACTAGCGGGAGAGGGTCGAGAGACCCAGTACTTC.

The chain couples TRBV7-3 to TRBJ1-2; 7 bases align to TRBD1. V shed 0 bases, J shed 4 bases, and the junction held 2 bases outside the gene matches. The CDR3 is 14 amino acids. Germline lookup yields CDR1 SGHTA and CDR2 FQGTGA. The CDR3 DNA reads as TGTGCCAGCAGCTTAACGGGACAGCTCTATGGCTACACCTTC. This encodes CASSLTGQLYGYTF.

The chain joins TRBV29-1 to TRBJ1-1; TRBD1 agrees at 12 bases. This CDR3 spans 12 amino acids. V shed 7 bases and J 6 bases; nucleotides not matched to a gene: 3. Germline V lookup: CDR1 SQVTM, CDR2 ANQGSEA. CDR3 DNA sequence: TGCAGCGGGGGACAGGGGGCCGCTGAAGCTTTCTTT. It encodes CSGGQGAAEAFF.

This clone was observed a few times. The CDR3 DNA sequence: TGTGCCACCAGTCAATACAGATCTGGGGCCAACGTCCTGACTTTC. It codes for CATSQYRSGANVLTF. This chain joins TRBV15 and TRBJ2-6; D gene uncertain. Germline CDR1 LNHNV, CDR2 YYDKDF (reference sequence). The CDR3 totals 15 residues. V lost 6 bases and J lost 1, with 10 bases in between.

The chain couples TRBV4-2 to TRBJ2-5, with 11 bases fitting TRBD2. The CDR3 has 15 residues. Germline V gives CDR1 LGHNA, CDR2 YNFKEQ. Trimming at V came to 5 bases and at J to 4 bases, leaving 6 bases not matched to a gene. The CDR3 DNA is TGTGCCAGCAGCAGTAGCGGGAGGGAAGGAGAGACCCAGTACTTC. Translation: CASSSSGREGETQYF.

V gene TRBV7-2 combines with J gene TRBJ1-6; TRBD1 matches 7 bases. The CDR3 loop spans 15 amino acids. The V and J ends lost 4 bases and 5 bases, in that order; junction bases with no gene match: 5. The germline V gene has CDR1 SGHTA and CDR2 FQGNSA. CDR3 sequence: CASSSGRGNNSPLHF. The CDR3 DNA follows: TGTGCCAGCAGCTCGGGCAGGGGGAATAATTCACCCCTCCACTTT.

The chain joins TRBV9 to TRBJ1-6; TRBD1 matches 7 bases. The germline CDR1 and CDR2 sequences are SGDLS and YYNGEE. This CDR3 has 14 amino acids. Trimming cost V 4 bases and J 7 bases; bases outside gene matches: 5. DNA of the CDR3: TGTGCCAGCAGCACCTCAGGGGGGAATTCACCCCTCCACTTT. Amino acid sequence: CASSTSGGNSPLHF.

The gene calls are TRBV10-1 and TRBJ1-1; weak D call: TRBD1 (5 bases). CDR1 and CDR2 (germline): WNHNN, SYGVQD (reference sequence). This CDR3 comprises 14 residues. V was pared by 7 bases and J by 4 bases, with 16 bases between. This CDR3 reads CASNSRVCGTEAFF. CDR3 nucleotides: TGCGCCAGCAATTCCAGGGTTTGCGGCACTGAAGCTTTCTTT.

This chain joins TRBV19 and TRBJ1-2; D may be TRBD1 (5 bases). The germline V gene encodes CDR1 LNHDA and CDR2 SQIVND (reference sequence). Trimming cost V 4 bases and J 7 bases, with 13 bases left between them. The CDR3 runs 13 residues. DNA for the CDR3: TGTGCCAGTAGTACATTCAGGGATCCTGGCTACACCTTC. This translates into CASSTFRDPGYTF.

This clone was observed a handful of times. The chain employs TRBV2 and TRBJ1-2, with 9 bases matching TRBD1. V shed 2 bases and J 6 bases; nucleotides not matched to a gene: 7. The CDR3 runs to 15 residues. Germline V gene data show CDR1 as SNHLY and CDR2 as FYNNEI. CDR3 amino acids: CASSELQGANNGYTF. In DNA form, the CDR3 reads TGTGCCAGCAGTGAACTACAGGGGGCGAATAATGGCTACACCTTC.

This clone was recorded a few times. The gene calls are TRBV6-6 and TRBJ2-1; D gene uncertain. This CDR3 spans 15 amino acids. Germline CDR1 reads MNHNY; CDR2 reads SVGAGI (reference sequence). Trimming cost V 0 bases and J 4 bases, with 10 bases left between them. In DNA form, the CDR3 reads TGTGCCAGCAGTTACTCCTTAGACACATACAATGAGCAGTTCTTC. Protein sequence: CASSYSLDTYNEQFF.

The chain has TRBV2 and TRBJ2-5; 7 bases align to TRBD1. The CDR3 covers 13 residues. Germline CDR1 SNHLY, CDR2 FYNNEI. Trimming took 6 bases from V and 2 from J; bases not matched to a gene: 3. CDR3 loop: CASSRGSQETQYF. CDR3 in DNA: TGTGCCAGCAGCAGGGGGTCTCAAGAGACCCAGTACTTC.

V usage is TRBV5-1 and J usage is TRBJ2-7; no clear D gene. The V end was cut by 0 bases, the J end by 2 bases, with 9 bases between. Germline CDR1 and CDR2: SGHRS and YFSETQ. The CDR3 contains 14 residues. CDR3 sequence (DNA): TGCGCCAGCAGCTTGGATGGTCAGACCTACGAGCAGTACTTC. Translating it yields CASSLDGQTYEQYF.

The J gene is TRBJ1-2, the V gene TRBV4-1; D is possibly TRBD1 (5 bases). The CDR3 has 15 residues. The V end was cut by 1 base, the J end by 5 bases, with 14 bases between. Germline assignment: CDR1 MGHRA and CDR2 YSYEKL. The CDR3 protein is CASSQGGLAAYGYTF. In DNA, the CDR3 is TGCGCCAGCAGCCAAGGGGGCTTGGCAGCGTATGGCTACACCTTC.

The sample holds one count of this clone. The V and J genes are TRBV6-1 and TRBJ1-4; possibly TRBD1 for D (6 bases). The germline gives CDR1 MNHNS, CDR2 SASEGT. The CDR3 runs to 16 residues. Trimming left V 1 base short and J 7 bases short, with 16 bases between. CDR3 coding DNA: TGTGCCAGCAGTGAAGGGGGCTGGGGGCGTGGTGAAAAACTGTTTTTT. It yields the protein CASSEGGWGRGEKLFF.

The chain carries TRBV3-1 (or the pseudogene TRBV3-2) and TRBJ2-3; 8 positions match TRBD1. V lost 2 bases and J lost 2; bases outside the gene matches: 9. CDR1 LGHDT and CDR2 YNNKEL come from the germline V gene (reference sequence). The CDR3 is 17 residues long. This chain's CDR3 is CASSQFPQGVVTDTQYF. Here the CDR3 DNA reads TGTGCCAGCAGCCAATTCCCACAGGGGGTTGTCACAGATACGCAGTATTTT.

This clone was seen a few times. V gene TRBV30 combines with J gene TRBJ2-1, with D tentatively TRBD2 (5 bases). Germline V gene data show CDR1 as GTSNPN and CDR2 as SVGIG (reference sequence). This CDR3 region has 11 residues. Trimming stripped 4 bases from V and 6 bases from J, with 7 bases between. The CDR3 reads CAWIGLNEQFF. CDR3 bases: TGTGCCTGGATCGGACTCAATGAGCAGTTCTTC.

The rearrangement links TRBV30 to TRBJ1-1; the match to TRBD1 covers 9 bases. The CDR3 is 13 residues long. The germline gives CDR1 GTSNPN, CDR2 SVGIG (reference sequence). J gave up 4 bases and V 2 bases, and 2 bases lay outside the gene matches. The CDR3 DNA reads TGTGCCTGGAGTACGACAGGGGGCACTGAAGCTTTCTTT. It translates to CAWSTTGGTEAFF.

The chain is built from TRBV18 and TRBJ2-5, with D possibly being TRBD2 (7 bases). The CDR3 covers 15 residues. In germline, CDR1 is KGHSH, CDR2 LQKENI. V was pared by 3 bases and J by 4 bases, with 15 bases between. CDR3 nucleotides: TGTGCCAGCTCACCCCTCCCGGGGGGCGGAGAGACCCAGTACTTC. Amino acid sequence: CASSPLPGGGETQYF.